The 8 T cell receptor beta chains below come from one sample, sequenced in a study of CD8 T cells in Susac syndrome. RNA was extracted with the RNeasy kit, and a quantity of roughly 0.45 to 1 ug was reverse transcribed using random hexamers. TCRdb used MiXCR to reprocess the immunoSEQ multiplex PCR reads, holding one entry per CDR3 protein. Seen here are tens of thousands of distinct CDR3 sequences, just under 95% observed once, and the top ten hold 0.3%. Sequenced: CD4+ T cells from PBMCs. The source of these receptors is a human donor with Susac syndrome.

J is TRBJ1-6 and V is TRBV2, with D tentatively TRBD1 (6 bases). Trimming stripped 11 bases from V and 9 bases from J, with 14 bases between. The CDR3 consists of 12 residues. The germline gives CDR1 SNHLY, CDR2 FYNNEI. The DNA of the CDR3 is TGTGCCGGAGGGGGGGATCGTTCACCCCTCCACTTT. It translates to CAGGGDRSPLHF.

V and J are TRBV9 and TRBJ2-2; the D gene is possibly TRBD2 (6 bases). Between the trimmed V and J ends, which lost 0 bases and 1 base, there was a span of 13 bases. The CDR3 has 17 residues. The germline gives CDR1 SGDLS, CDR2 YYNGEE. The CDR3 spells CASSVVASGGNTGELFF. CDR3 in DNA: TGTGCCAGCAGCGTAGTTGCATCCGGGGGGAACACCGGGGAGCTGTTTTTT.

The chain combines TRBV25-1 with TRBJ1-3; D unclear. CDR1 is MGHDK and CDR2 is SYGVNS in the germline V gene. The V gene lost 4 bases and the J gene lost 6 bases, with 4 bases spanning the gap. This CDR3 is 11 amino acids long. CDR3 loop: CASSGVNTIYF. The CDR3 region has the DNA TGTGCCAGCAGTGGCGTAAACACCATATATTTT.

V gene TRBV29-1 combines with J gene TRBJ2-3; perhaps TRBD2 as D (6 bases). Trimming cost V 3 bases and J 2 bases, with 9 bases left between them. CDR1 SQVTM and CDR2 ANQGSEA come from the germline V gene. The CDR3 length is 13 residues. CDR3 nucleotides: TGCAGCGTTGAGGAGGGTTACACAGATACGCAGTATTTT. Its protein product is CSVEEGYTDTQYF.

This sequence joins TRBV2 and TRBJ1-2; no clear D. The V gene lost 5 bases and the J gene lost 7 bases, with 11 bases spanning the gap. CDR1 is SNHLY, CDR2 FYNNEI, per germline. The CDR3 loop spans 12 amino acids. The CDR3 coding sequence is TGTGCCAGCAGTCTAATCGAGGGTGGCTACACCTTC. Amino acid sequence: CASSLIEGGYTF.

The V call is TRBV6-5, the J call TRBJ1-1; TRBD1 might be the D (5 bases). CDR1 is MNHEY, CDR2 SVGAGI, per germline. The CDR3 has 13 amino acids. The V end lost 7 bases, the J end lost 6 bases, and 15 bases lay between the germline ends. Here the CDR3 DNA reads TGTGCCAGCACCCCCTCTGGGGGATCTGAAGCTTTCTTT. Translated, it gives CASTPSGGSEAFF.

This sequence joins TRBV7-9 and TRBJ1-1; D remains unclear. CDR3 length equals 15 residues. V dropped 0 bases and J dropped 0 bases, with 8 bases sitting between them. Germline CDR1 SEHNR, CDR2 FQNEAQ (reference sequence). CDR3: CASSLASAVNTEAFF. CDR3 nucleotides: TGTGCCAGCAGCTTAGCATCGGCGGTGAACACTGAAGCTTTCTTT.

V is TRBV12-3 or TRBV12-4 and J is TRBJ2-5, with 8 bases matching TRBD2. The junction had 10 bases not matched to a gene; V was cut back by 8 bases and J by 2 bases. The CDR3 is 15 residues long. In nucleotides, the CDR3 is TGTGCCAGCCAATCCGTAGCGGGGCTACAAGAGACCCAGTACTTC. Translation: CASQSVAGLQETQYF.